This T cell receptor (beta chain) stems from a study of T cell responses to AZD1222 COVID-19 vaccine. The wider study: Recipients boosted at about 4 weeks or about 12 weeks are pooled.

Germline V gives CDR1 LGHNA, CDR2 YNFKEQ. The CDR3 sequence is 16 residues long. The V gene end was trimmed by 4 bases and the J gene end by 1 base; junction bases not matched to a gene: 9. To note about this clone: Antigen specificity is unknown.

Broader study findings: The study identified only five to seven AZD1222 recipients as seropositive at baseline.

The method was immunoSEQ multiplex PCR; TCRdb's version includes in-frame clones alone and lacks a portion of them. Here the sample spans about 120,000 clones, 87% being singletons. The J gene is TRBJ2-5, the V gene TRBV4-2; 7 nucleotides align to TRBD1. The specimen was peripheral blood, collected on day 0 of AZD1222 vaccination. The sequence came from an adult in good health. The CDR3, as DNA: TGTGCCAGCAGCCCCGGAATTACAGGGGTCCAAGAGACCCAGTACTTC. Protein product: CASSPGITGVQETQYF.